What follows describes a single TCR beta chain. This clone's antigen is unknown. The record has no base qualities; no much larger clone is one base away. V has 5 bases trimmed and J has 3 bases trimmed; junction bases matching no gene number 8. The germline V gene (reference sequence) gives CDR1 as MNHEY and CDR2 as SMNVEV. From the cysteine through the phenylalanine, the CDR3 covers 15 amino acids. Only CDR3 DNA is held: 45 bases, read in frame from base 1. TCR CDR3 regions were amplified from genomic DNA by multiplex PCR using the deep immunoSEQ assay. Extracted genomic DNA from each cell subset was spread evenly across all wells of several immunoSEQ 96-well plates, with each plate serving as a replicate. For sorted subsets, approximately 210 ng genomic DNA, equal to tens of thousands of T cell genomes, was loaded into each replicate PCR. Purified libraries were measured with a Qubit 3.0 fluorometer, size-checked on a Bioanalyzer 2100, and measured again with the KAPA Library Quantification kit. Every immunoSEQ 96-well plate was sequenced on a dedicated single-read 150-cycle Illumina NextSeq 550 flow cell. The original methods were these. Because the immunoSEQ output included only junctional sequences and no quality scores, the filtering could not be the same as the filtering used for full-length reads. Sequences were annotated with PyIR, a Python wrapper for IgBLAST v1.9, using IMGT germline references to assign V/J genes and CDR3. Reads were filtered out if the reads had weak V/J assignments (E-value above 1e-6), no CDR3, stop codons, out-of-frame junctions, or ambiguous translated residues. V3J clonotypes were defined by identical inferred V gene, J gene, and CDR3 amino acid sequence. Percentage overlap between repertoires was computed as shared unique clonotypes divided by the size of the smaller repertoire. RTK rarefaction, the Chao1 estimator, and Recon v2.1 estimates of unobserved clonotypes were used to assess repertoire richness. Generation probabilities were computed with OLGA for all TCRbeta clonotypes obtained by the gDNA method from a few donors. The immuneACCESS repertoire file appears here via TCRdb, limited to in-frame rearrangements. These files lack a portion of the clones; in checked studies, under half of the deficit traces to unresolved V genes, and the cause of the others is not known. Clone size and V and J calls were adopted from that table, with D and trimming inferred from the DNA. In all, the sample holds 550,000 to 750,000 clones, and roughly nine tenths of those were seen once. The biggest ten clones account for approximately 22% of the sample.

These data are taken from a study of shared clonotypes between healthy human individuals (dated by TCRdb to about 2020). For the wider study: The cohort comprised a couple of women and a few men aged 18 to 49 years. For each donor, three plates each were used for CD4 naive and CD4 memory, two plates were used for CD8 naive, and one plate was used for CD8 memory. Blood TCR repertoires of a handful of healthy adults were deeply sequenced to estimate repertoire size and the extent of clonotype sharing between individuals. Libraries were prepared and TCR repertoires were sequenced by different laboratories using diverse techniques, in order to increase sequencing depth and limit assay-specific biases. Each donor's leukapheresis produced roughly between roughly 0.85 and 10 billion PBMCs.

CD8 naive samples were obtained by positive selection for CCR7 among CD45RO-negative cells, yielding a CD45RA+CCR7+ population from which TemRA cells were excluded. The donors were healthy, HIV-negative adults who had no recently reported acute infections or vaccinations. All donors were Caucasian adults living in Nashville, Tennessee, USA. Blood was collected by leukapheresis, and PBMCs were isolated by Ficoll-Histopaque density gradient centrifugation and then cryopreserved in liquid nitrogen vapor phase. Analytical flow cytometry was used to check the purity and quantity of every magnetically sorted T cell population. Each sorted fraction had its genomic DNA isolated and then quantified by UV absorbance on a Nanodrop 2000c. General findings and caveats noted by the study authors: Higher generation probabilities were observed for clonotypes shared by all four sorted-subset donors than for non-shared clonotypes. Sampling was restricted to blood, and TCR repertoires in tissue are likely to differ from TCR repertoires in blood. Naive subsets generally had larger estimated clonotype richness than memory subsets did. Pairwise subsampling led to the expectation that sequencing depth would affect the degree of clonotype sharing among donors. Rarefaction of sorted-subset datasets indicated incomplete sequencing despite the large sequencing depth. About 4.5% of naive CD4, more than 3% of naive CD8, 2% to 2.5% of memory CD4, and over 0.35% of memory CD8 clonotypes were shared across several donors. The small number of donors limited the genetic and exposure-history diversity represented.

Here the chain combines TRBV27 and TRBJ1-1, and 8 junctional nucleotides match TRBD1. The source of this sequence is a young man in good health. The specimen was naive CD8+ T cells sorted from blood. What the cell subset or site label conveys for this sample: CD45RA+CCR7+. The CDR3 loop reads CASSTRQGWDTEAFF. At the DNA level, the sequence is TGTGCCAGCAGTACACGACAGGGGTGGGACACTGAAGCTTTCTTT.